This TCR beta chain is drawn from a study of shared clonotypes between healthy human individuals (dated by TCRdb to 2020 to 2022). Concerning the study at large: Two women and a few men aged 18 to 49 years were included in the cohort. Blood TCR repertoires of roughly five healthy adults were deeply sequenced to estimate repertoire size and the extent of clonotype sharing between individuals. For each donor, three plates each were used for CD4 naive and CD4 memory, two plates were used for CD8 naive, and one plate was used for CD8 memory. Between about 0.94 and 8.9 billion PBMCs per donor were obtained by leukapheresis. To increase sequencing depth and limit assay-specific biases, TCR repertoire library preparation and sequencing were carried out by different laboratories using diverse techniques.

Overall study results and their limits: Incomplete sequencing was indicated by rarefaction of sorted-subset datasets, despite the large sequencing depth. Sampling was restricted to blood, and TCR repertoires in tissue are likely to differ from TCR repertoires in blood. Naive subsets generally had larger estimated clonotype richness than memory subsets did. Across several donors, approximately 4.6% of naive CD4, approximately 4% of naive CD8, about 2.3% of memory CD4, and 0.4% of memory CD8 clonotypes were shared. Pairwise subsampling led to the expectation that sequencing depth would affect the degree of clonotype sharing among donors. Higher generation probabilities were observed for clonotypes shared by all four sorted-subset donors than for non-shared clonotypes. The small number of donors limited the genetic and exposure-history diversity represented.

TCR CDR3 regions were amplified from genomic DNA by multiplex PCR using the deep immunoSEQ assay. Extracted genomic DNA from each cell subset was distributed evenly across all wells of several immunoSEQ 96-well plates, and each plate was treated as a replicate. For sorted subsets, 200 to 250 ng genomic DNA, equal to 25,000 to 35,000 T cell genomes, was loaded into each replicate PCR. Purified libraries were quantified with a Qubit 3.0 fluorometer, sized on a Bioanalyzer 2100, and re-quantified with the KAPA Library Quantification kit. Each immunoSEQ 96-well plate was sequenced on its own single-read 150-cycle Illumina NextSeq 550 flow cell. The published analysis was carried out like this. Because only junctional sequences without quality scores were contained in the immunoSEQ output, filtering matching that applied to full-length reads could not be performed. Sequences were annotated with PyIR, a Python wrapper for IgBLAST v1.9, using IMGT germline references to assign V/J genes and CDR3. Reads were removed for weak V/J assignments (E-value above 1e-6), missing CDR3, stop codons, out-of-frame junctions, or ambiguous translated residues. V3J clonotypes were defined as sequences sharing the same inferred V gene, J gene, and CDR3 amino acid sequence. Percentage overlap between repertoires was calculated by dividing the number of shared unique clonotypes by the size of the smaller repertoire. RTK rarefaction, the Chao1 estimator, and Recon v2.1 estimates of unobserved clonotypes were used to assess repertoire richness. Generation probabilities for all TCRbeta clonotypes obtained by the gDNA method from a handful of donors were computed using OLGA. Imported from immuneACCESS, the table was reduced by TCRdb to in-frame sequences with V and J called. These copies leave out some clones; in studies compared against another copy, an unresolved V gene accounts for under half, and the cause of the remainder is not known. V and J calls and clone size are as listed in that table; D and trimming were resolved from the DNA. Across this sample there are roughly 2.2 million clones, with about 92% seen only once. 0.39% of the sample rests with the top ten.

The donors were healthy, HIV-negative adults with no recently reported acute infections or vaccinations. Every donor was a Caucasian adult residing in Nashville, Tennessee, USA. CD4+ T cells were enriched by magnetic negative selection; naive cells were then positively selected on CD45RA, and the negative fraction formed the memory subset. After blood collection by leukapheresis, PBMCs were isolated using Ficoll-Histopaque density gradient centrifugation and then cryopreserved in the vapor phase of liquid nitrogen. Analytical flow cytometry was used to check the purity and quantity of each magnetically sorted T cell population. Genomic DNA was isolated from each sorted fraction and quantified by UV absorbance on a Nanodrop 2000c. From V the trimming removes 6 bases and from J it removes 6 bases, while the gene matches leave 3 bases of the junction unaccounted for. CDR1 and CDR2 (SQVTM, ANQGSEA) derive from the germline V gene. The CDR3, cysteine through phenylalanine, is 11 amino acids long. Left in the record is the CDR3 DNA by itself, 33 bases read in frame from the first base.

This clone has a single count. Its antigen is currently not known. Base qualities are not at hand, and no much larger clone is one base apart. The specimen sequenced was naive CD4+ T cells from PBMCs. The sample's cell subset or site label is to be understood as: CD45RA+ positively selected. This sequence originates from a man between 18 and 29 years old in good health. Some clones in this sample may be carry-over from other donors' samples. This chain is built from TRBV29-1 and TRBJ2-7; 9 central bases correspond to TRBD1. CDR3 protein: CSVATGGEQYF. The DNA sequence is as follows: TGCAGCGTAGCGACAGGGGGCGAGCAGTACTTC.